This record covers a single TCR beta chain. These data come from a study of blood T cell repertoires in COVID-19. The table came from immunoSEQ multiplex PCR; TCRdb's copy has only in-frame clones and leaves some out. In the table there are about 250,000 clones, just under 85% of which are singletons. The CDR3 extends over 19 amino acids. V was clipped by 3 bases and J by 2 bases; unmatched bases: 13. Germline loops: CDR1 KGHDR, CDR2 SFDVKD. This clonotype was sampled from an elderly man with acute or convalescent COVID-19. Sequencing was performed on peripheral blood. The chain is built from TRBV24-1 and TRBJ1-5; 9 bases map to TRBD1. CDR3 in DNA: TGTGCCACCAGTGATCCAGGGACAGGGACGGCGCTAGGCAATCAGCCCCAGCATTTT. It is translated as CATSDPGTGTALGNQPQHF.